This T cell receptor (beta chain) is from a study of shared clonotypes between healthy human individuals (TCRdb year 2020). Turning to the overall study: A couple of women and a few men aged 18 to 49 years were included in the cohort. For each donor, CD4 naive and CD4 memory were each given three plates, CD8 naive was given two plates, and CD8 memory was given one plate. To estimate repertoire size and how much clonotype sharing occurs between individuals, the study deeply sequenced the blood TCR repertoires of roughly 5 healthy adults. To increase sequencing depth and limit assay-specific biases, TCR repertoire library preparation and sequencing were carried out by different laboratories using diverse techniques. Between about 0.8 and 9 billion PBMCs per donor were obtained by leukapheresis.

Using the deep immunoSEQ assay, TCR CDR3 regions were amplified from genomic DNA by multiplex PCR. Extracted genomic DNA from each cell subset was distributed evenly across all wells of several immunoSEQ 96-well plates, and each plate was treated as a replicate. For sorted subsets, approximately 200 ng of genomic DNA, equivalent to 25,000 to 35,000 T cell genomes, went into each replicate PCR. Purified libraries were quantified with a Qubit 3.0 fluorometer, sized on a Bioanalyzer 2100, and re-quantified with the KAPA Library Quantification kit. Every immunoSEQ 96-well plate was sequenced on a dedicated single-read 150-cycle Illumina NextSeq 550 flow cell. The source study handled its data this way. Because only junctional sequences without quality scores were contained in the immunoSEQ output, filtering matching that applied to full-length reads could not be performed. To assign V/J genes and CDR3, sequences were annotated using PyIR, a Python wrapper for IgBLAST v1.9, with IMGT germline references. Any read was removed if the V/J assignment was weak (E-value above 1e-6), the CDR3 was missing, or the read contained stop codons, out-of-frame junctions, or ambiguous translated residues. V3J clonotypes were defined as sequences sharing the same inferred V gene, J gene, and CDR3 amino acid sequence. Percentage overlap between repertoires was computed as shared unique clonotypes divided by the size of the smaller repertoire. Repertoire richness was assessed with RTK rarefaction, the Chao1 estimator, and Recon v2.1 estimates of unobserved clonotypes. Generation probabilities were computed with OLGA for all TCRbeta clonotypes obtained by the gDNA method from several donors. Not all clones reach the TCRdb copy of this immuneACCESS table, which keeps in-frame sequences only. Checked studies attribute under half of the gap to unresolved V genes and leave the rest unexplained. The DNA gave D and trimming, while V, J and clone size come from that table. This sample comprises 1.6 million or so clones, approximately 98.5% of them detected only once. The ten largest account for approximately 0.38% of the sample.

Concerning this clone itself: Its antigen is unknown. Nothing much larger sits one base from this clone, and base qualities are not available.

The donors were healthy, HIV-negative adults with no recently reported acute infections or vaccinations. All donors were Caucasian adults living in Nashville, Tennessee, USA. CD4+ T cells were enriched by magnetic negative selection, after which naive cells were positively selected on CD45RA and the negative fraction was taken as the memory subset. After blood collection by leukapheresis, PBMCs were isolated using Ficoll-Histopaque density gradient centrifugation and then cryopreserved in the vapor phase of liquid nitrogen. Purity and quantity of every magnetically sorted T cell population were checked by analytical flow cytometry. From each sorted fraction, genomic DNA was isolated and quantified by UV absorbance on a Nanodrop 2000c. General conclusions and limits of the study: Pairwise subsampling led to the expectation that sequencing depth would affect the degree of clonotype sharing among donors. Even with the large sequencing depth, rarefaction of the sorted-subset datasets indicated that sequencing was incomplete. Only blood was sampled, and tissue TCR repertoires likely differ from those in blood. About 5% of naive CD4, around 4% of naive CD8, about 2.5% of memory CD4, and 0.35% to 0.5% of memory CD8 clonotypes were shared across a few donors. Estimated clonotype richness was generally larger for naive than for memory subsets. The small number of donors limited the genetic and exposure-history diversity represented. Compared with non-shared clonotypes, the clonotypes found in all four sorted-subset donors had higher generation probabilities.

The TCR originated in a man between 25 and 39 years old in good health. Sequenced material: naive CD4+ T cells sorted from blood. The intended sense of this specimen's cell subset or site label: CD45RA+ positively selected.

CDR3 reads: CASSPMEGRNGYTF. The bases are TGCGCCAGCAGCCCCATGGAGGGTAGGAACGGCTACACCTTC. The V gene is TRBV5-1 and the J gene is TRBJ1-2; no D gene call is confident. The CDR3 holds 14 amino acids from the cysteine to the phenylalanine. Only the CDR3 portion is preserved as DNA: 42 bases, with reading frame beginning at the first base. V loses 4 bases, J loses 8 bases, and the germline ends lie 18 bases apart. The germline V gene gives CDR1 as SGHRS and CDR2 as YFSETQ.